These 20 T cell receptor beta chains originate from one sample sequenced in a study of CD4 T cells in relation to SARS-CoV-2 and coronaviruses. Generated by immunoSEQ multiplex PCR, the TCRdb table keeps only in-frame clones and is missing some. This table has about 41,000 clones, roughly 84% appearing once. These receptors' antigens are unknown. Source material: naive CD4+ T cells from PBMCs, cultured in vitro. Indicated subset: naive CD4+ T cells isolated by negative enrichment. The receptors were sampled from an adult with COVID-19.

The gene calls are TRBV27 and TRBJ1-1; D is unclear. The V end was cut by 3 bases, the J end by 1 base, with 12 bases between. Germline lookup yields CDR1 MNHEY and CDR2 SMNVEV (reference sequence). The CDR3 covers 15 residues. CDR3 loop: CASSFHLAGNTEAFF. In DNA, the CDR3 is TGTGCCAGCAGTTTCCACTTAGCAGGGAACACTGAAGCTTTCTTT.

This rearrangement joins TRBV11-1 to TRBJ2-5; 7 nucleotides line up with TRBD2. Germline CDR1 is SGHAT and CDR2 is FQDESV (reference sequence). V was pared by 2 bases and J by 0 bases, with 6 bases of the junction left unmatched. The CDR3 runs to 16 residues. CDR3 protein: CASSLSPSGYQETQYF. The CDR3 DNA reads as TGTGCCAGCAGCTTATCTCCTAGCGGTTACCAAGAGACCCAGTACTTC.

The CDR3 nucleotides read TGTGCCAGCAGTCCCCGAGGGGCCAACGTCCTGACTTTC. Its translation is CASSPRGANVLTF. The chain carries TRBV12-3 or TRBV12-4 and TRBJ2-6, with D unresolved. CDR3 length equals 13 residues. V shed 5 bases and J shed 4 bases, with 6 bases lying between them.

This rearrangement joins TRBV7-2 to TRBJ2-3; the D is unclear. Trimming pared 5 bases from V and 4 bases from J, leaving 13 bases between. This CDR3 is built from 14 residues. The germline V gene has CDR1 SGHTA and CDR2 FQGNSA. The CDR3 DNA is TGTGCCAGCAGCCCTTCGGGTCGGGCAGATACGCAGTATTTT. This codes for CASSPSGRADTQYF.

J is TRBJ1-5 and V is TRBV28, with a possible D match to TRBD1 (5 bases). Germline assignment: CDR1 MDHEN and CDR2 SYDVKM. The CDR3 contains 16 residues. The germline V and J ends were trimmed by 3 bases and 0 bases, with 12 bases remaining between them. This CDR3 is CASSFDRPYSNQPQHF. CDR3 sequence (DNA): TGTGCCAGCAGTTTCGACAGACCGTATAGCAATCAGCCCCAGCATTTT.

The chain links TRBV21-1 to TRBJ2-7; TRBD1 is the table's D call, not checked against the DNA. TRBV21-1 is marked as a pseudogene. CDR3 length: 15 residues. CDR3 nucleotide sequence: TGTGCCAGCAGCAAAGTACAGGGGCGGACCTACGAGCAGTACTTC. Translating it yields CASSKVQGRTYEQYF.

The chain recombines TRBV29-1 with TRBJ2-5, with 12 nucleotides matching TRBD1. V lost 7 bases to trimming and J lost 4 bases; unmatched junction nucleotides: 10. Per germline, CDR1 SQVTM and CDR2 ANQGSEA. The CDR3 is 15 amino acids. The DNA for the CDR3 is TGCAGCGCGCGTCCTTGGGACAGGGGGCCAGAGACCCAGTACTTC. Its protein product is CSARPWDRGPETQYF.

The rearrangement joins TRBV7-9 to TRBJ1-1, with D possibly TRBD1 on 6 matching bases. The CDR3 loop spans 13 amino acids. CDR1 is SEHNR, CDR2 FQNEAQ, per germline (reference sequence). Between the trimmed V and J ends, which lost 5 bases and 1 base, there was a span of 8 bases. For the CDR3, the DNA is TGTGCCAGCAGCACACAGGGGAACACTGAAGCTTTCTTT. Its protein product is CASSTQGNTEAFF.

This chain connects TRBV28 to TRBJ1-1, with D tentatively TRBD1 (6 bases). V was cut by 3 bases and J by 3 bases, with 20 bases left in between. This CDR3 spans 17 amino acids. The germline CDR1 and CDR2 sequences are MDHEN and SYDVKM. The CDR3 DNA reads TGTGCCAGCAGTTTTCTGGGGGCGCTGGCGGCGGACACTGAAGCTTTCTTT. It specifies CASSFLGALAADTEAFF.

The J gene is TRBJ1-4, the V gene TRBV4-1, with D uncertain. The CDR3 length is 14 residues. Germline V gives CDR1 MGHRA, CDR2 YSYEKL. Deletions cut 4 bases from V and 0 bases from J, with 6 bases between. This CDR3 reads CASSLIATNEKLFF. In DNA form, the CDR3 reads TGCGCCAGCAGCCTCATTGCAACTAATGAAAAACTGTTTTTT.

The chain joins TRBV6-2 or TRBV6-3 to TRBJ2-2; 7 bases are a match to TRBD1. V gave up 4 bases and J gave up 3 bases; unmatched junction bases: 8. The CDR3 has 16 residues. The germline gives CDR1 MNHEY, CDR2 SVGEGT. CDR3 protein: CASSSRRGGDTGELFF. CDR3 in DNA: TGTGCCAGCAGTTCGCGGCGAGGGGGCGACACCGGGGAGCTGTTTTTT.

V is TRBV10-3 and J is TRBJ2-1; possibly TRBD1 for D (6 bases). CDR3 length: 14 residues. V was cut by 3 bases and J by 3 bases, with 9 bases left in between. Germline CDR1 ENHRY, CDR2 SYGVKD. The CDR3 DNA reads as TGTGCCATCAGTGACAGGGGACGCTACAATGAGCAGTTCTTC. Translating it yields CAISDRGRYNEQFF.

The V and J genes are TRBV4-1 and TRBJ2-3; possibly TRBD1 for D (6 bases). The CDR3 contains 16 residues. Deletions cut 0 bases from V and 4 bases from J, with 14 bases between. Germline loops: CDR1 MGHRA, CDR2 YSYEKL. The CDR3 region has the DNA TGCGCCAGCAGCCAAGAATCCGGGCACAGGGCAGATACGCAGTATTTT. It encodes CASSQESGHRADTQYF.

The gene calls are TRBV5-6 and TRBJ2-3; no clear D. Germline values: CDR1 SGHDT, CDR2 YYEEEE. The CDR3 is 13 amino acids. V lost 3 bases and J 0 bases, leaving 5 bases between the germline ends. This chain's CDR3 is CASSSPSTDTQYF. The CDR3 DNA reads as TGTGCCAGCAGCTCCCCGAGCACAGATACGCAGTATTTT.

The rearrangement uses TRBV5-6 and TRBJ1-6, with TRBD1 matching over 7 bases. Germline V lookup: CDR1 SGHDT, CDR2 YYEEEE. The CDR3 extends over 14 amino acids. With 4 bases clipped from V and 10 bases from J, the junction kept 8 bases outside the gene matches. The CDR3 here is CASSHGQALSPLHF. CDR3 nucleotide sequence: TGTGCCAGCAGCCACGGACAGGCCCTATCACCCCTCCACTTT.

This clone was observed a handful of times. This chain joins TRBV6-4 and TRBJ2-1; 7 bases agree with TRBD1. CDR3 size: 14 residues. The ends lost 0 bases at V and 5 bases at J; junction bases unmatched: 1. Germline V gene lookup returns CDR1 MRHNA and CDR2 SNTAGT. The CDR3 bases are TGTGCCAGCAGTGACTCGACAGGGCACAATGAGCAGTTCTTC. Translation: CASSDSTGHNEQFF.

The chain joins TRBV15 to TRBJ2-5; the match to TRBD2 covers 7 bases. The CDR3 consists of 15 residues. CDR1 is LNHNV and CDR2 is YYDKDF in the germline V gene (reference sequence). With V trimmed by 5 bases and J by 3 bases, 9 bases remained unmatched. The DNA for the CDR3 is TGTGCCACCAGCGAACGGACTAGTGCGAAAGAGACCCAGTACTTC. The encoded protein is CATSERTSAKETQYF.

V and J are TRBV6-6 and TRBJ1-6; maybe TRBD1 (5 bases). The germline V gene encodes CDR1 MNHNY and CDR2 SVGAGI (reference sequence). The CDR3 has 16 residues. Deletions cut 4 bases from V and 6 bases from J, with 16 bases between. The CDR3 is CASSFPGPRLNSPLHF. Here the CDR3 DNA reads TGTGCCAGCAGTTTCCCGGGACCGAGACTTAATTCACCCCTCCACTTT.

The genes are TRBV6-5 and TRBJ2-2; possibly TRBD2 for D (5 bases). V lost 2 bases to trimming and J lost 3 bases, with 10 bases between them. CDR1 and CDR2 from the germline V gene are MNHEY and SVGAGI. CDR3 length equals 15 residues. In DNA form, the CDR3 reads TGTGCCAGCAGTTACGGCGGGTCCTACACCGGGGAGCTGTTTTTT. Its translation is CASSYGGSYTGELFF.

The chain combines TRBV28 with TRBJ2-3; D tentatively reads TRBD1 or TRBD2 (5 bases each). V was trimmed by 3 bases and J by 2 bases, leaving 15 bases between them. The CDR3 covers 16 residues. Per the germline V gene, CDR1 is MDHEN and CDR2 is SYDVKM. The CDR3 protein is CASSFPLLGVTDTQYF. DNA for the CDR3: TGTGCCAGCAGTTTCCCGTTACTAGGGGTCACAGATACGCAGTATTTT.